These T cell receptor beta chains were read from a single sample in a study of blood T cell repertoires in COVID-19. The table came from immunoSEQ multiplex PCR; TCRdb's copy has only in-frame clones and leaves some out. This sample has around 170,000 clones, with approximately 80% found just once. Sample: PBMCs or T cells enriched from blood (not recorded which). The receptors were gathered from a man aged 50 to 60 who had recovered from COVID-19. Both conserved end residues are part of each CDR3. The D gene is left open where the match is weak. Expanded clones are given a class, and other clones once, few, many or no size at all.

v_call: TRBV18
cdr3_length: 13
clone_size: -
j_call: TRBJ1-2
d_call: TRBD1
cdr3_aa: CASSAGQDYGYTF
cdr3_nt: TGTGCCAGCTCAGCCGGACAGGACTATGGCTACACCTTC

v_call: TRBV10-2
cdr3_length: 13
clone_size: once
j_call: TRBJ1-4
d_call: TRBD1
cdr3_aa: CASGDSFNEKLFF
cdr3_nt: TGCGCCAGCGGGGACAGCTTTAATGAAAAACTGTTTTTT

v_call: TRBV6-2/TRBV6-3
cdr3_length: 17
clone_size: -
j_call: TRBJ1-1
d_call: -
cdr3_aa: CASSYSGAWMMNTEAFF
cdr3_nt: TGTGCCAGCAGTTACTCAGGGGCCTGGATGATGAACACTGAAGCTTTCTTT

v_call: TRBV29-1
cdr3_length: 11
clone_size: -
j_call: TRBJ1-2
d_call: -
cdr3_aa: CSVASNYGYTF
cdr3_nt: TGCAGCGTTGCGTCTAACTATGGCTACACCTTC

v_call: TRBV24-1
cdr3_length: 15
clone_size: -
j_call: TRBJ1-3
d_call: -
cdr3_aa: CATSDGRSSGNTIYF
cdr3_nt: TGTGCCACCAGTGATGGTAGGAGCTCTGGAAACACCATATATTTT

v_call: TRBV11-2
cdr3_length: 14
clone_size: -
j_call: TRBJ2-3
d_call: -
cdr3_aa: CASIMGQGTDTQYF
cdr3_nt: TGTGCCAGCATCATGGGCCAGGGGACAGATACGCAGTATTTT

v_call: TRBV29-1
cdr3_length: 11
clone_size: -
j_call: TRBJ2-7
d_call: TRBD2
cdr3_aa: CSVRLAGEQYF
cdr3_nt: TGCAGCGTTCGGCTAGCGGGCGAGCAGTACTTC

v_call: TRBV11-2
cdr3_length: 15
clone_size: -
j_call: TRBJ1-2
d_call: -
cdr3_aa: CASSPGGRESRGYTF
cdr3_nt: TGTGCCAGCAGCCCCGGTGGGAGGGAGTCTCGTGGCTACACCTTC

v_call: TRBV28
cdr3_length: 14
clone_size: -
j_call: TRBJ2-7
d_call: -
cdr3_aa: CASRDSPRRYEQYF
cdr3_nt: TGTGCCAGCAGGGACAGTCCGCGTCGCTACGAGCAGTACTTC

v_call: TRBV5-1
cdr3_length: 16
clone_size: -
j_call: TRBJ2-7
d_call: TRBD1
cdr3_aa: CASSLGPTGGTYEQYF
cdr3_nt: TGCGCCAGCAGCTTGGGGCCGACAGGGGGCACCTACGAGCAGTACTTC

v_call: TRBV11-3
cdr3_length: 15
clone_size: -
j_call: TRBJ2-1
d_call: TRBD1
cdr3_aa: CASSLRGTGGDEQFF
cdr3_nt: TGTGCCAGCAGCTTAAGGGGGACAGGGGGAGATGAGCAGTTCTTC

v_call: TRBV19
cdr3_length: 15
clone_size: -
j_call: TRBJ2-3
d_call: TRBD1
cdr3_aa: CASSFSPDRADTQYF
cdr3_nt: TGTGCCAGTAGTTTTTCCCCTGACAGGGCAGATACGCAGTATTTT

v_call: TRBV19
cdr3_length: 16
clone_size: -
j_call: TRBJ2-7
d_call: -
cdr3_aa: CASSWAGAIPAYEQYF
cdr3_nt: TGTGCCAGTAGTTGGGCAGGGGCTATCCCCGCCTACGAGCAGTACTTC

v_call: TRBV3-1/TRBV3-2
cdr3_length: 14
clone_size: -
j_call: TRBJ1-6
d_call: -
cdr3_aa: CASSGDMFRSPLHF
cdr3_nt: TGTGCCAGCAGCGGGGACATGTTTCGCTCACCCCTCCACTTT

v_call: TRBV7-2
cdr3_length: 16
clone_size: once
j_call: TRBJ2-7
d_call: -
cdr3_aa: CASSSTPYSNSYEQYF
cdr3_nt: TGTGCCAGCAGCTCTACACCCTACAGTAATTCCTACGAGCAGTACTTC

v_call: TRBV19
cdr3_length: 13
clone_size: -
j_call: TRBJ2-2
d_call: -
cdr3_aa: CASFSADTGELFF
cdr3_nt: TGTGCCAGTTTCTCGGCGGACACCGGGGAGCTGTTTTTT

v_call: TRBV6-5
cdr3_length: 13
clone_size: -
j_call: TRBJ1-1
d_call: -
cdr3_aa: CASTYRDGTEAFF
cdr3_nt: TGTGCCAGCACCTACAGGGACGGCACTGAAGCTTTCTTT

v_call: TRBV30
cdr3_length: 13
clone_size: -
j_call: TRBJ1-5
d_call: -
cdr3_aa: CAWSAGDPSPQHF
cdr3_nt: TGTGCCTGGAGTGCAGGGGACCCCTCGCCCCAGCATTTT

v_call: TRBV5-1
cdr3_length: 15
clone_size: -
j_call: TRBJ1-6
d_call: -
cdr3_aa: CASSFRQGPNSPLHF
cdr3_nt: TGCGCCAGCAGCTTCAGGCAGGGCCCTAATTCACCCCTCCACTTT

v_call: TRBV5-1
cdr3_length: 13
clone_size: -
j_call: TRBJ1-6
d_call: TRBD1
cdr3_aa: CASSIAGGSPLHF
cdr3_nt: TGCGCCAGCAGCATCGCAGGGGGATCACCCCTCCACTTT

v_call: TRBV4-1
cdr3_length: 14
clone_size: -
j_call: TRBJ2-7
d_call: -
cdr3_aa: CASSQGDISYEQYF
cdr3_nt: TGCGCCAGCAGCCAAGGGGACATCTCCTACGAGCAGTACTTC

v_call: TRBV9
cdr3_length: 16
clone_size: -
j_call: TRBJ2-1
d_call: -
cdr3_aa: CASSVVSVGGYNEQFF
cdr3_nt: TGTGCCAGCAGCGTAGTTTCTGTAGGAGGCTACAATGAGCAGTTCTTC

v_call: TRBV3-1/TRBV3-2
cdr3_length: 13
clone_size: once
j_call: TRBJ1-2
d_call: TRBD1
cdr3_aa: CASSPTGNYGYTF
cdr3_nt: TGTGCCAGCAGTCCGACAGGGAACTATGGCTACACCTTC

v_call: TRBV13
cdr3_length: 12
clone_size: -
j_call: TRBJ2-7
d_call: -
cdr3_aa: CASSFPWAEQYF
cdr3_nt: TGTGCCAGCAGCTTCCCTTGGGCGGAGCAGTACTTC

v_call: TRBV19
cdr3_length: 14
clone_size: -
j_call: TRBJ1-4
d_call: TRBD1
cdr3_aa: CASSISRGNEKLFF
cdr3_nt: TGTGCCAGTAGTATAAGCAGGGGGAATGAAAAACTGTTTTTT

v_call: TRBV24-1
cdr3_length: 18
clone_size: -
j_call: TRBJ2-2
d_call: -
cdr3_aa: CATSPSQQAGSNTGELFF
cdr3_nt: TGTGCCACCAGTCCGTCGCAGCAGGCGGGGTCGAACACCGGGGAGCTGTTTTTT

v_call: TRBV19
cdr3_length: 14
clone_size: few
j_call: TRBJ2-3
d_call: TRBD1
cdr3_aa: CASSYTGGKDTQYF
cdr3_nt: TGTGCCAGTTCTTATACAGGGGGCAAAGATACGCAGTATTTT

v_call: TRBV5-4
cdr3_length: 15
clone_size: -
j_call: TRBJ1-4
d_call: TRBD1
cdr3_aa: CASSLKQGRTEKLFF
cdr3_nt: TGTGCCAGCAGCTTGAAACAGGGGAGGACAGAAAAACTGTTTTTT

v_call: TRBV4-1
cdr3_length: 16
clone_size: -
j_call: TRBJ1-3
d_call: TRBD1
cdr3_aa: CASSQATGVAGNTIYF
cdr3_nt: TGCGCCAGCAGCCAAGCCACAGGGGTGGCTGGAAACACCATATATTTT

v_call: TRBV4-3
cdr3_length: 18
clone_size: -
j_call: TRBJ2-7
d_call: TRBD1
cdr3_aa: CASSQDTGLGTGGYEQYF
cdr3_nt: TGCGCCAGCAGCCAAGATACGGGTCTGGGGACAGGGGGCTACGAGCAGTACTTC

v_call: TRBV9
cdr3_length: 16
clone_size: -
j_call: TRBJ2-3
d_call: TRBD2
cdr3_aa: CASSVAGGGLADTQYF
cdr3_nt: TGTGCCAGCAGCGTAGCGGGGGGGGGTCTGGCAGATACGCAGTATTTT

v_call: TRBV19
cdr3_length: 13
clone_size: -
j_call: TRBJ1-2
d_call: TRBD1
cdr3_aa: CASNLDRNYGYTF
cdr3_nt: TGTGCCAGTAACTTGGACAGGAACTATGGCTACACCTTC

v_call: TRBV3-1/TRBV3-2
cdr3_length: 17
clone_size: -
j_call: TRBJ2-1
d_call: TRBD2
cdr3_aa: CASSQVRTSGLGNEQFF
cdr3_nt: TGTGCCAGCAGCCAAGTTAGGACTAGCGGGCTTGGGAATGAGCAGTTCTTC

v_call: TRBV27
cdr3_length: 14
clone_size: -
j_call: TRBJ2-3
d_call: -
cdr3_aa: CASSLFLSTDTQYF
cdr3_nt: TGTGCCAGCAGTTTGTTCCTTAGCACAGATACGCAGTATTTT

v_call: TRBV5-1
cdr3_length: 15
clone_size: few
j_call: TRBJ1-2
d_call: -
cdr3_aa: CASRGGVGANYGYTF
cdr3_nt: TGCGCCAGCAGAGGAGGGGTGGGGGCTAACTATGGCTACACCTTC

v_call: TRBV7-3
cdr3_length: 16
clone_size: -
j_call: TRBJ2-1
d_call: TRBD1
cdr3_aa: CASSRGGDRVLNEQFF
cdr3_nt: TGTGCCAGCAGCCGAGGCGGGGACAGGGTATTGAATGAGCAGTTCTTC

v_call: TRBV7-7
cdr3_length: 15
clone_size: -
j_call: TRBJ2-3
d_call: TRBD2
cdr3_aa: CASSMGLAGADTQYF
cdr3_nt: TGTGCTAGCAGCATGGGACTAGCGGGGGCAGATACGCAGTATTTT

v_call: TRBV19
cdr3_length: 14
clone_size: -
j_call: TRBJ2-2
d_call: TRBD2
cdr3_aa: CASMGDYYTGELFF
cdr3_nt: TGTGCCAGTATGGGGGACTACTACACCGGGGAGCTGTTTTTT

v_call: TRBV2
cdr3_length: 14
clone_size: -
j_call: TRBJ2-3
d_call: TRBD2
cdr3_aa: CASRGTSKIDTQYF
cdr3_nt: TGTGCCAGCAGGGGGACTAGTAAAATAGATACGCAGTATTTT

v_call: TRBV15
cdr3_length: 13
clone_size: -
j_call: TRBJ2-4
d_call: -
cdr3_aa: CATSTRGENIQYF
cdr3_nt: TGTGCCACCAGCACCCGAGGAGAAAACATTCAGTACTTC

v_call: TRBV4-1
cdr3_length: 14
clone_size: -
j_call: TRBJ2-3
d_call: -
cdr3_aa: CASRRDSATDTQYF
cdr3_nt: TGCGCCAGCAGGAGGGATTCAGCTACAGATACGCAGTATTTT

v_call: TRBV7-2
cdr3_length: 13
clone_size: few
j_call: TRBJ1-3
d_call: -
cdr3_aa: CASSSSGGATIYF
cdr3_nt: TGTGCCAGCAGCTCCTCGGGGGGGGCAACCATATATTTT

v_call: TRBV5-1
cdr3_length: 14
clone_size: once
j_call: TRBJ1-3
d_call: -
cdr3_aa: CASSPRDPGNTIYF
cdr3_nt: TGCGCCAGCAGCCCCAGGGATCCTGGAAACACCATATATTTT

v_call: TRBV19
cdr3_length: 15
clone_size: -
j_call: TRBJ2-2
d_call: -
cdr3_aa: CASIWGPGNTGELFF
cdr3_nt: TGTGCCAGTATCTGGGGGCCAGGGAACACCGGGGAGCTGTTTTTT

v_call: TRBV2
cdr3_length: 14
clone_size: few
j_call: TRBJ1-2
d_call: -
cdr3_aa: CASSVNSVSYGYTF
cdr3_nt: TGTGCCAGCAGCGTCAATTCGGTGAGCTATGGCTACACCTTC

v_call: TRBV2
cdr3_length: 11
clone_size: -
j_call: TRBJ1-1
d_call: -
cdr3_aa: CASSGGLAAFF
cdr3_nt: TGTGCCAGCAGTGGAGGGTTAGCAGCTTTCTTT

v_call: TRBV5-1
cdr3_length: 14
clone_size: -
j_call: TRBJ2-7
d_call: -
cdr3_aa: CASSLGQGPEEQYF
cdr3_nt: TGCGCCAGCAGCTTGGGTCAGGGGCCGGAAGAGCAGTACTTC

v_call: TRBV10-3
cdr3_length: 16
clone_size: -
j_call: TRBJ2-7
d_call: TRBD1
cdr3_aa: CAISEPTGGLAYEQYF
cdr3_nt: TGTGCCATCAGTGAGCCGACAGGGGGCTTAGCCTACGAGCAGTACTTC

v_call: TRBV7-9
cdr3_length: 15
clone_size: -
j_call: TRBJ2-7
d_call: TRBD1
cdr3_aa: CASSPTGYSTYEQYF
cdr3_nt: TGTGCCAGCAGCCCGACAGGGTATTCTACCTACGAGCAGTACTTC

v_call: TRBV2
cdr3_length: 13
clone_size: -
j_call: TRBJ2-5
d_call: -
cdr3_aa: CASGRRGQETQYF
cdr3_nt: TGTGCCAGCGGGCGGAGGGGACAAGAGACCCAGTACTTC

v_call: TRBV11-2
cdr3_length: 15
clone_size: -
j_call: TRBJ1-2
d_call: -
cdr3_aa: CASSPWTKNYWGYTF
cdr3_nt: TGTGCCAGCAGCCCGTGGACTAAGAACTATTGGGGCTACACCTTC

v_call: TRBV4-1
cdr3_length: 18
clone_size: -
j_call: TRBJ2-1
d_call: TRBD2
cdr3_aa: CASSQADLGLAVHNEQFF
cdr3_nt: TGCGCCAGCAGCCAAGCCGACCTCGGACTAGCGGTTCACAATGAGCAGTTCTTC

v_call: TRBV2
cdr3_length: 15
clone_size: -
j_call: TRBJ2-3
d_call: -
cdr3_aa: CASSEPAGDLDTQYF
cdr3_nt: TGTGCCAGCAGTGAACCGGCAGGGGATCTGGATACGCAGTATTTT

v_call: TRBV5-1
cdr3_length: 24
clone_size: -
j_call: TRBJ2-5
d_call: TRBD2
cdr3_aa: CASSLGAVGHLAHSGGHPAETQYF
cdr3_nt: TGCGCCAGCAGCTTGGGAGCGGTGGGGCACCTAGCCCATAGCGGGGGGCATCCCGCGGAGACCCAGTACTTC

v_call: TRBV6-4
cdr3_length: 14
clone_size: few
j_call: TRBJ1-2
d_call: TRBD1
cdr3_aa: CASSATGGFDRYTF
cdr3_nt: TGTGCCAGCAGTGCTACAGGGGGTTTTGATCGCTACACCTTC

v_call: TRBV5-6
cdr3_length: 17
clone_size: few
j_call: TRBJ2-3
d_call: -
cdr3_aa: CASSLGLFRGVGATQYF
cdr3_nt: TGTGCCAGCAGCTTGGGTCTGTTCAGGGGGGTTGGGGCTACGCAGTATTTT

v_call: TRBV4-1
cdr3_length: 18
clone_size: -
j_call: TRBJ1-2
d_call: -
cdr3_aa: CASSQDPPAGVGGYGYTF
cdr3_nt: TGCGCCAGCAGCCAAGACCCTCCCGCGGGGGTAGGTGGCTATGGCTACACCTTC

v_call: TRBV2
cdr3_length: 14
clone_size: once
j_call: TRBJ1-1
d_call: TRBD1
cdr3_aa: CASNFQQGLHQAFF
cdr3_nt: TGTGCCAGCAATTTTCAACAGGGGCTTCACCAGGCTTTCTTT

v_call: TRBV2
cdr3_length: 14
clone_size: once
j_call: TRBJ1-3
d_call: -
cdr3_aa: CASSGTRSGNTIYF
cdr3_nt: TGTGCCAGCAGCGGGACACGCTCTGGAAACACCATATATTTT